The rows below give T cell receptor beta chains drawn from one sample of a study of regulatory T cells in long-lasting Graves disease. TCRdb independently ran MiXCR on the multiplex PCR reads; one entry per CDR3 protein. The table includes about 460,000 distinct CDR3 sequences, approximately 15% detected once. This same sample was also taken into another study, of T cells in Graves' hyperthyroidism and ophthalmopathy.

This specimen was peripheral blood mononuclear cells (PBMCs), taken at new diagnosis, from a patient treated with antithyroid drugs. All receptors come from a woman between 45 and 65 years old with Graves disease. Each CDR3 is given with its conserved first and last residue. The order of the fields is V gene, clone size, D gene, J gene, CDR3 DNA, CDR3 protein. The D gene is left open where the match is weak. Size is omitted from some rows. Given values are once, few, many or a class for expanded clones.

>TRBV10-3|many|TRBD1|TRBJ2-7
TGTGCCATCAGTGAGAGGACAGGGGGCGTCGAGCAGTACTTC
CAISERTGGVEQYF
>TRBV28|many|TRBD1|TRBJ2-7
TGTGCCAGCAGTTTAGGGACAGTCTACGAGCAGTACTTC
CASSLGTVYEQYF
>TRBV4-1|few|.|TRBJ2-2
TGCGCCAGCAGCCAAGGACGGACATCGAACACCGGGGAGCTGTTTTTT
CASSQGRTSNTGELFF
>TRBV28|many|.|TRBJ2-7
TGTGCCAGCAGTTTAAGGGGCAGGTTCCACGAGCAGTACTTC
CASSLRGRFHEQYF
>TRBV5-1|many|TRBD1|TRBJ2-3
TGCGCCAGCAGCTTGGGACAGGGGGTAATAGATACGCAGTATTTT
CASSLGQGVIDTQYF
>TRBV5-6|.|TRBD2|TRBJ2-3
TGTGCCAGCAGCTTAGAACTAGCGGGAGGCCCGATGTTCACGCAGTATTTT
CASSLELAGGPMFTQYF
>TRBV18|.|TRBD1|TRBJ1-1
TGTGCCAGCTCATTGCAGGGGGCGGGCACTGAAGCTTTCTTT
CASSLQGAGTEAFF
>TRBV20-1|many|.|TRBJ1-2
TGCAGTGCTAGAGATCCGGACAGTCGGTATGGCTACACCTTC
CSARDPDSRYGYTF
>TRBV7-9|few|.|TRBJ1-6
TGTGCCAGCAGCTCGACAGTGAATTCACCCCTCCACTTT
CASSSTVNSPLHF
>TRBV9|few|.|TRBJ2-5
TGTGCCAGCAGCGTAGATCCAGGGACGGAGACCCAGTACTTC
CASSVDPGTETQYF
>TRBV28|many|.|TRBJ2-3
TGTGCCAGCAGTCTACGGCCGGGAGCCCCTCGCACAGATACGCAGTATTTT
CASSLRPGAPRTDTQYF
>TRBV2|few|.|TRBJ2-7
TGTGCCAGCCTTCTCGGTGGTTACGAGCAGTACTTC
CASLLGGYEQYF
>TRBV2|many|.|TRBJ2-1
TGTGCCAGCAGCGGTGAGCAGTTCTTC
CASSGEQFF
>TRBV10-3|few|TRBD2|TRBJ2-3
TGTGCCATCAGCAGCGGACTAGCGGGAGGTACAGATACGCAGTATTTT
CAISSGLAGGTDTQYF
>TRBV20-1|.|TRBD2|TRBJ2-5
TGCAGTGCTAGACTAGCGGGAGAGTCGGTAGAGACCCAGTACTTC
CSARLAGESVETQYF
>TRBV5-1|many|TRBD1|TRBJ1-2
TGCGCCAGCAGCCCAACGGGACAGGGACTCTATGGCTACACCTTC
CASSPTGQGLYGYTF
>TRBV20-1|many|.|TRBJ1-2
TGCAGTGCTCAAGGGACGAATGAAGAGAAAGGCTACACCTTC
CSAQGTNEEKGYTF
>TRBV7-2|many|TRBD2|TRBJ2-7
TGTGCCAGCAGCCCCTCGGGACTAGCGGGCTACGAGCAGTACTTC
CASSPSGLAGYEQYF
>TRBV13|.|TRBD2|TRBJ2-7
TGTGCCAGCACCTCGGGACTAGCGGCCTACGAGGAGTACTTC
CASTSGLAAYEEYF
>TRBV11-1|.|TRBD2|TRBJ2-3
TGTGCCAGCAGCTTAGGCGCTTTTGTAGCGGGAGGCACAGATACGCAGTATTTT
CASSLGAFVAGGTDTQYF
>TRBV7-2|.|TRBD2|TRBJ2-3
TGTGCCAGCAGCTTAGTGGGACTAGCGGTATACACAGATACGCAGTATTTT
CASSLVGLAVYTDTQYF
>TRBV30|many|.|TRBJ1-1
TGTGCCTGGAGTCAACCCGGGACAGAAGCTTTCTTT
CAWSQPGTEAFF
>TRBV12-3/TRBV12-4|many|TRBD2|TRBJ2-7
TGTGCCAGCAGTGGGGGGGGTTGGTTAGCGGCAGCACCCTACGAGCAGTACTTC
CASSGGGWLAAAPYEQYF
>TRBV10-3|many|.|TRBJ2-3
TGTGCCATCAGGGACGGGGCAGATACGCAGTATTTT
CAIRDGADTQYF
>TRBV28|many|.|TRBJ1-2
TGTGCCAGCAGACAGGACCGCTCTTATGGCTACACCTTC
CASRQDRSYGYTF
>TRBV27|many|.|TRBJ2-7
TGTGCCAGCAGTGATGTTACTAGGGGAACCTACGAGCAGTACTTC
CASSDVTRGTYEQYF
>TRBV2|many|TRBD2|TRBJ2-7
TGTGCCAGCACCCAACCGACCCGGGCTAGCGGGAGGTACGAGCAGTACTTC
CASTQPTRASGRYEQYF
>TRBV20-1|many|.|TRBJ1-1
TGCAGTGCCTGGGGGGTGGCTAACACTGAAGCTTTCTTT
CSAWGVANTEAFF
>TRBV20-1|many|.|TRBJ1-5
TGCAGTGCTAGTACCCCGCGAGGGCCCCAGCATTTT
CSASTPRGPQHF
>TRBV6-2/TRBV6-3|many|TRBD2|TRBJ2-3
TGTGCCAGCAGTTACCGGGGACTAGCGGGAGGAGATACGCAGTATTTT
CASSYRGLAGGDTQYF
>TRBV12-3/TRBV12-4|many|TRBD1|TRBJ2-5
TGTGCCAGCAGTTTAAGGGGGCCAGGCCAAGAGACCCAGTACTTC
CASSLRGPGQETQYF
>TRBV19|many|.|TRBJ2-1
TGTGCCACACTTTCTACAGGGAGCTCCTACAATGAGCAGTTCTTC
CATLSTGSSYNEQFF
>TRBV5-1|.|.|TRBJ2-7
TGCGCCAGCAGCTCTTCCCTCGGGGGAGGAGGCTACGAGCAGTACTTC
CASSSSLGGGGYEQYF
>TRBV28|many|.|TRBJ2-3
TGTGCCAGCAGATCGAGTGCCACAGATACGCAGTATTTT
CASRSSATDTQYF
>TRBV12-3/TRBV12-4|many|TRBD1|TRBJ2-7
TGTGCCAGCAGGCCGGGACAGGGGTATTCCGAGCAGTACTTC
CASRPGQGYSEQYF
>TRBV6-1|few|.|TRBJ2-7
TGTGCCAGCAGTGAATTAGGAATTTACGAGCAGTACTTC
CASSELGIYEQYF
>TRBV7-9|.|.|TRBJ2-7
TGTGCCAGCAGCCCCCCCAGTGGCGGCTACGAGCAGTACTTC
CASSPPSGGYEQYF
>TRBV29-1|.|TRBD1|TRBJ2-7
TGCAGCGTCCGGGACCCCCTGGACAGGGGGGTCTACGAGCAGTACTTC
CSVRDPLDRGVYEQYF
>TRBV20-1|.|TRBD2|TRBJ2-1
TGCAGTGCCCAGGGCCCGGGAGCGGGGCACAATGAGCAGTTCTTC
CSAQGPGAGHNEQFF
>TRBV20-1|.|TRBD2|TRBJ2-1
TGCAGTGTCCCGGGACTAGCTGACTATGAGCAGTTCTTC
CSVPGLADYEQFF
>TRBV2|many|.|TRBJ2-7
TGTGCCAGCAGGCAAAGCGGTTCCTCCTACGAGCAGTACTTC
CASRQSGSSYEQYF
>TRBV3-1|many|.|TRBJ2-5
TGTGCCAGCAGCCCTTGGATGGGATCGACTCAAGAGACCCAGTACTTC
CASSPWMGSTQETQYF
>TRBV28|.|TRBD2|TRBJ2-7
TGTGCCAGCAGACCCACTAGCGGGAGGGCCTGGAGAGAGCAGTACTTC
CASRPTSGRAWREQYF
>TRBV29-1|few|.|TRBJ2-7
TGCAGCGCCGAATCGGACGCCGACGAGCAGTACTTC
CSAESDADEQYF
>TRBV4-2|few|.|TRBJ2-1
TGTGCCAGCAGCCAAGATCCCATCCTAGCGAGCCCATACAATGAGCAGTTCTTC
CASSQDPILASPYNEQFF
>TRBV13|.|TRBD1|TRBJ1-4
TGTGCCAGCAGCTTAGGTTCGAGACAGGGTATCTTCACAACTAATGAAAAACTGTTTTTT
CASSLGSRQGIFTTNEKLFF
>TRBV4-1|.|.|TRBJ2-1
TGCGCCAGCAGCCAAGATAAGGTGTGGGATGAGCAGTTCTTC
CASSQDKVWDEQFF
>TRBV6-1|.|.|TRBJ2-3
TGTGCCAGCACGGGCCTAGGGGTTGAGGGGACGCAGTATTTT
CASTGLGVEGTQYF
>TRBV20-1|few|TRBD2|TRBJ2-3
TGCAGTGCTAGAGGGGGACTAGCGGGAGCCCGCAGCACAGATACGCAGTATTTT
CSARGGLAGARSTDTQYF
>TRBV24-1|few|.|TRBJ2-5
TGTGCCATCAGTGATCTGGGGTACGAGACCCAGTACTTC
CAISDLGYETQYF
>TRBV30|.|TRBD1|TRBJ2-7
TGTGCCTGGAGTGCCGGACAGGGGCACGAGCAGTACTTC
CAWSAGQGHEQYF